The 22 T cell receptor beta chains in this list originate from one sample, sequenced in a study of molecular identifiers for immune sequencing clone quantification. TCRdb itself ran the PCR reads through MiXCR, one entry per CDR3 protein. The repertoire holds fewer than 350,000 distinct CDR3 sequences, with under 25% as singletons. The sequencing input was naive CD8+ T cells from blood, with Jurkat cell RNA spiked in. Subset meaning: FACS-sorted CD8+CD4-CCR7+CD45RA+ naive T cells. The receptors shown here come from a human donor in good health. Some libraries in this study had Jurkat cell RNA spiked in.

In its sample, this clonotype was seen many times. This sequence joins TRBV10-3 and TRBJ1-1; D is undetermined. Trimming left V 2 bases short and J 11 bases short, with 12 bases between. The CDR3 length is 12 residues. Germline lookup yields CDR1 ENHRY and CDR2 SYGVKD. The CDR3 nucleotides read TGTGCCATCAGTGAGGGAGGAGTGGGGGCTTTCTTT. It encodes CAISEGGVGAFF.

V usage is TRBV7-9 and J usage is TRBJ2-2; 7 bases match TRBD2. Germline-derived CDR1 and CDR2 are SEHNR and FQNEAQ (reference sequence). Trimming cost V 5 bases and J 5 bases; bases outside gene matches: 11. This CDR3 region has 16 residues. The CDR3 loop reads CASSRAETSLTGELFF. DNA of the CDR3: TGTGCCAGCAGCCGGGCGGAGACTAGCTTAACCGGGGAGCTGTTTTTT.

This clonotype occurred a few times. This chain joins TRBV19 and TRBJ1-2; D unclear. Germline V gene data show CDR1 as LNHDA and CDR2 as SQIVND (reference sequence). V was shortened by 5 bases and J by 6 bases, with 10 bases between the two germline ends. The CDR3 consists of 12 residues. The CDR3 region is CASSFSPDGYTF. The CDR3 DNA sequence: TGTGCCAGTAGTTTTAGTCCGGATGGCTACACCTTC.

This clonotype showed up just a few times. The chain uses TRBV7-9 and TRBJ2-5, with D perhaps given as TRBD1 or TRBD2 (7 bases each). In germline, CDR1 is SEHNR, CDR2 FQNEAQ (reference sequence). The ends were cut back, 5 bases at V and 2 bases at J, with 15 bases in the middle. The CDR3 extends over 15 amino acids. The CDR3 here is CASSTPGGGQETQYF. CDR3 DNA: TGTGCCAGCAGCACCCCAGGGGGAGGGCAAGAGACCCAGTACTTC.

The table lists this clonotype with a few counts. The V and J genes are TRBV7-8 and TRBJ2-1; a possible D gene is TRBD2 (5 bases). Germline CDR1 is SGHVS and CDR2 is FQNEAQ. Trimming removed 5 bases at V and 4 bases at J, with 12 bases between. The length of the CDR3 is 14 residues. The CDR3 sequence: CASSELSVYNEQFF. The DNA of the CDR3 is TGTGCCAGCAGCGAGCTTAGCGTGTACAATGAGCAGTTCTTC.

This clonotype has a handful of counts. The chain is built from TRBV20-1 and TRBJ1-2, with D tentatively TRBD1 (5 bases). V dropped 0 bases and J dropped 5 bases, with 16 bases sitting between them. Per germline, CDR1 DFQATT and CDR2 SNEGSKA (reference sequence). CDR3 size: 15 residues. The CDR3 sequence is CSARDLGPGTYGYTF. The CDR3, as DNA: TGCAGTGCTAGAGATTTAGGTCCGGGGACGTATGGCTACACCTTC.

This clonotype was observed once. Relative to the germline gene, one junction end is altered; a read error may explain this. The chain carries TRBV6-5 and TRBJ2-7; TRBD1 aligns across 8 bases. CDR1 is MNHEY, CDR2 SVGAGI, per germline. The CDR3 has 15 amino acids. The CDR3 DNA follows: TGTGCCAGCGGTTACTCGACGGACAGGGCCCACGAGCAGTACTTC. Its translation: CASGYSTDRAHEQYF.

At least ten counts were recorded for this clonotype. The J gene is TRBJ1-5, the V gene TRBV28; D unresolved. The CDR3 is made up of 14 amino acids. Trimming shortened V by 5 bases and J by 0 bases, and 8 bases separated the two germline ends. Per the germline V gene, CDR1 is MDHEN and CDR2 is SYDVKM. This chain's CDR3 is CASSGPYSNQPQHF. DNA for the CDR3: TGTGCCAGCAGTGGTCCCTATAGCAATCAGCCCCAGCATTTT. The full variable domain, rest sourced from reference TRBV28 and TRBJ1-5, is DVKVTQSSRYLVKRTGEKVFLECVQDMDHENMFWYRQDPGLGLRLIYFSYDVKMKEKGDIPEGYSVSREKKERFSLILESASTNQTSMYLCASSGPYSNQPQHFGDGTRLSIL.

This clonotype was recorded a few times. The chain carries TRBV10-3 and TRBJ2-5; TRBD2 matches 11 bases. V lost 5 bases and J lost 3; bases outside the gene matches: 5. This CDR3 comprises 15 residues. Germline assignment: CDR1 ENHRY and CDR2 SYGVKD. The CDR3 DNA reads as TGTGCCATCAGTAGTAGCGGGGGGGCCGAAGAGACCCAGTACTTC. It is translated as CAISSSGGAEETQYF.

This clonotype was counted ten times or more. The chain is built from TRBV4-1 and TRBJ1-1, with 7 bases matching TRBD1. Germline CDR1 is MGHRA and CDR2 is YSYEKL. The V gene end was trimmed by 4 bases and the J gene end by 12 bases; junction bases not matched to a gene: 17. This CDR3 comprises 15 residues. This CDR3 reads CASSPLWTGPGATFF. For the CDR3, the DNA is TGCGCCAGCAGCCCCCTTTGGACAGGACCGGGAGCGACTTTCTTT.

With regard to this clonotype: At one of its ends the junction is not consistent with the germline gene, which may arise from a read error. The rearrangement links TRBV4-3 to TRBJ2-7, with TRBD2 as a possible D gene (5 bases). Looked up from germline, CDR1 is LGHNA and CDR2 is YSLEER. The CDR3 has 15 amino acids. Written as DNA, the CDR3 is TGCGCCAGCCGCCAAGAGGGTCTAGGCTCCTACGAGCAGTACTTC. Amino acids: CASRQEGLGSYEQYF.

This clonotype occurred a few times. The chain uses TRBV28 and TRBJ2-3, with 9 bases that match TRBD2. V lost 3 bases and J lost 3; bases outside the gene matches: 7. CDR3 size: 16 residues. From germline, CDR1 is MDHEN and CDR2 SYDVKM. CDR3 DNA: TGTGCCAGCAGTTTCTCGGCGGGAGGGCTGACAGATACGCAGTATTTT. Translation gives CASSFSAGGLTDTQYF.

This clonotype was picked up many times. CDR3 sequence reads: CASSLSLQRPTETQYF. In DNA form, the CDR3 reads TGTGCCAGCAGCTTATCCCTCCAAAGGCCTACCGAGACCCAGTACTTC. The chain links TRBV7-2 to TRBJ2-5, with unresolved D. Germline assignment: CDR1 SGHTA and CDR2 FQGNSA. The CDR3 consists of 16 residues. Trimming took off 2 bases at V and 5 bases at J, with 18 bases between the two ends.

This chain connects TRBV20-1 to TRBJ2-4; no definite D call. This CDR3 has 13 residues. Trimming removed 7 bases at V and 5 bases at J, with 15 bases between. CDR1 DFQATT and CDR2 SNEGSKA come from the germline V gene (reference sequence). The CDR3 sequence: CSVKTRTENIQYF. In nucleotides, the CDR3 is TGCAGTGTTAAAACGCGGACCGAAAACATTCAGTACTTC.

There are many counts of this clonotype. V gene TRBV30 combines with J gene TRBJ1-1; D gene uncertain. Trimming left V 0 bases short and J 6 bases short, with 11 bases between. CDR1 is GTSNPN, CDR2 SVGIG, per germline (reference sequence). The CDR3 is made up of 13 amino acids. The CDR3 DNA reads TGTGCCTGGAGTGTCCTGGGTATCGCTGAAGCTTTCTTT. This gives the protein CAWSVLGIAEAFF.

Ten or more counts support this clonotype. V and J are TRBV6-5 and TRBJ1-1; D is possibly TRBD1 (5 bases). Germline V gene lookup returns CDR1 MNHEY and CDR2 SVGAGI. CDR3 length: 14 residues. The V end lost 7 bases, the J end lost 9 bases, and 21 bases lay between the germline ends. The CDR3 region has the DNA TGTGCCAGCAAACTCAGGACACCGAGTTTGAAAGCTTTCTTT. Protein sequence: CASKLRTPSLKAFF.

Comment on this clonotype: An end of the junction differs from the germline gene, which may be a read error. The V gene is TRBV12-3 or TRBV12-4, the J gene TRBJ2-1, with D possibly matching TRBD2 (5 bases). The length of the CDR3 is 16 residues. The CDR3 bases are TGTGCCAGCAGCCCAAATTCGGGGAAGGGCTACAATGAGCGGTTCTTC. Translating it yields CASSPNSGKGYNERFF.

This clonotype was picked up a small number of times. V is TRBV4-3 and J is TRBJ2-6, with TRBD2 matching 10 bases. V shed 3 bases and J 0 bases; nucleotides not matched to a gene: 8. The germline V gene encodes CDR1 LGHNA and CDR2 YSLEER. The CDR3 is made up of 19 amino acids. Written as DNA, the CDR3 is TGCGCCAGCAGCCAGATTAGCGGGAGGTCGAGCTCTGGGGCCAACGTCCTGACTTTC. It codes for CASSQISGRSSSGANVLTF.

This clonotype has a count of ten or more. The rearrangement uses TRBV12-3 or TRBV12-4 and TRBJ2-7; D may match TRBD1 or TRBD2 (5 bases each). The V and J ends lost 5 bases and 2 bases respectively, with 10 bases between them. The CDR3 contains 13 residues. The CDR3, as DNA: TGTGCCAGCAGTCCCGGGGCGACCTACGAGCAGTACTTC. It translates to CASSPGATYEQYF.

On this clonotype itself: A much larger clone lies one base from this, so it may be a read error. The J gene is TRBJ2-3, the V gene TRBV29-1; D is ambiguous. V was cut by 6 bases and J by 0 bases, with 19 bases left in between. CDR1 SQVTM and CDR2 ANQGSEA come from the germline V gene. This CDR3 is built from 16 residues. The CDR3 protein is CSVPFVYGPSTDTQYF. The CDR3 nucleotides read TGCAGCGTCCCCTTTGTCTACGGTCCTAGCACAGATACGCAGTATTTT.

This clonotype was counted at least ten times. CDR3 region: CASSFGGGEQYF. The CDR3 nucleotides read TGTGCCAGCAGTTTCGGGGGAGGGGAGCAGTACTTC. The rearrangement uses TRBV12-3 or TRBV12-4 and TRBJ2-7, with TRBD2 matching 7 bases. V was pared by 3 bases and J by 7 bases, with 3 bases of the junction left unmatched. CDR3 length: 12 residues.

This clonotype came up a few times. As DNA, the CDR3 is TGCGCCAGCAGCTTGGCCGCAGGGGGCTCTGGAAACACCATATATTTT. This encodes CASSLAAGGSGNTIYF. This rearrangement joins TRBV5-1 to TRBJ1-3; 7 bases are a match to TRBD1. There are 16 residues in the CDR3. The J segment lost 0 bases and the V segment lost 0 bases, leaving 3 bases of the junction unmatched. The germline CDR1 and CDR2 sequences are SGHRS and YFSETQ.